The rows below give T cell receptor beta chains drawn from one sample of a study of blood T cell repertoires in COVID-19. Clones were read by immunoSEQ multiplex PCR, and TCRdb kept only the in-frame ones, dropping some. The table has hundreds of thousands of clones, around 89% seen once; the top ten hold 0.99%. Sequencing was carried out using peripheral blood. All receptors come from a woman between 40 and 55 years old who had recovered from COVID-19. The CDR3 runs from the conserved cysteine through the conserved F or W. D genes are given only for firm matches. Clone size, where shown, is once, few, many, or a class for clones that have expanded.

clone_size: .; j_call: TRBJ2-1; d_call: TRBD2; v_call: TRBV4-3; cdr3_nt: TGCGCCAGCAGCGGGGCTAGCGGGAGTGTTGAGCAGTTCTTC; cdr3_aa: CASSGASGSVEQFF
clone_size: .; j_call: TRBJ1-2; d_call: TRBD1; v_call: TRBV10-3; cdr3_nt: TGTGCCACCAGGGGCGGGACAGGGGATAGAGGCTACACCTTC; cdr3_aa: CATRGGTGDRGYTF
clone_size: .; j_call: TRBJ2-7; d_call: .; v_call: TRBV24-1; cdr3_nt: TGTGCCACCAGTGGGGACATTAGTTACGAGCAGTACTTC; cdr3_aa: CATSGDISYEQYF
clone_size: .; j_call: TRBJ2-5; d_call: TRBD1; v_call: TRBV4-1; cdr3_nt: TGCGCCAGCAGCCAAGGGGACAGGGGGCTAGAGACCCAGTACTTC; cdr3_aa: CASSQGDRGLETQYF
clone_size: .; j_call: TRBJ1-2; d_call: TRBD1; v_call: TRBV10-3; cdr3_nt: TGTGCCATCACCCCAGACAGGGACTATGGCTACACCTTC; cdr3_aa: CAITPDRDYGYTF
clone_size: once; j_call: TRBJ2-3; d_call: TRBD2; v_call: TRBV3-1/TRBV3-2; cdr3_nt: TGTGCCAGCAGCCGTAGCGGGAGGGCATGGACGCAGTATTTT; cdr3_aa: CASSRSGRAWTQYF
clone_size: .; j_call: TRBJ2-1; d_call: TRBD2; v_call: TRBV6-2/TRBV6-3; cdr3_nt: TGTGCCAGCAGTTCCTGGACTAGCGGCAGGGGGTCCTACAATGAGCAGTTCTTC; cdr3_aa: CASSSWTSGRGSYNEQFF
clone_size: few; j_call: TRBJ2-3; d_call: TRBD2; v_call: TRBV4-2; cdr3_nt: TGTGCCAGCAGCCCTTCCGTAGCGGGAGTCGGAGATACGCAGTATTTT; cdr3_aa: CASSPSVAGVGDTQYF
clone_size: .; j_call: TRBJ2-7; d_call: .; v_call: TRBV3-1/TRBV3-2; cdr3_nt: TGTGCCAGCAGCCCCGATGGTAGCGTCTACGAGCAGTACTTC; cdr3_aa: CASSPDGSVYEQYF
clone_size: .; j_call: TRBJ2-7; d_call: TRBD1; v_call: TRBV5-1; cdr3_nt: TGCGCCAGCAACCCGGGACAGGGGGCCTACGAGCAGTACTTC; cdr3_aa: CASNPGQGAYEQYF
clone_size: .; j_call: TRBJ2-6; d_call: TRBD1; v_call: TRBV12-3/TRBV12-4; cdr3_nt: TGTGCCAGCAGCCAAGACAGGGGGGACGTCCTGACTTTC; cdr3_aa: CASSQDRGDVLTF
clone_size: once; j_call: TRBJ2-7; d_call: TRBD1; v_call: TRBV4-2; cdr3_nt: TGTGCCAGCAGCCAAGCGACAGGGAAGCAGTACTTC; cdr3_aa: CASSQATGKQYF
clone_size: .; j_call: TRBJ2-7; d_call: TRBD1; v_call: TRBV18; cdr3_nt: TGTGCCAGCTCACCAACGACAGGGTACGGCTACGAGCAGTACTTC; cdr3_aa: CASSPTTGYGYEQYF
clone_size: .; j_call: TRBJ1-2; d_call: TRBD1; v_call: TRBV19; cdr3_nt: TGTGCCAGTAGTAGGTCCGGACAGGGAACAACTCGGTATGGCTACACCTTC; cdr3_aa: CASSRSGQGTTRYGYTF
clone_size: .; j_call: TRBJ2-5; d_call: TRBD2; v_call: TRBV5-1; cdr3_nt: TGCGCCAGCAGCTCGGGGGGGAGAGAGACCCAGTACTTC; cdr3_aa: CASSSGGRETQYF
clone_size: .; j_call: TRBJ1-6; d_call: .; v_call: TRBV27; cdr3_nt: TGTGCCAGCAGTTTTGGGCACTCGCCTTATAATTCACCCCTCCACTTT; cdr3_aa: CASSFGHSPYNSPLHF
clone_size: .; j_call: TRBJ1-5; d_call: .; v_call: TRBV19; cdr3_nt: TGTGCCAGTAGCCGTGACGGGGATCAGCCCCAGCATTTT; cdr3_aa: CASSRDGDQPQHF
clone_size: .; j_call: TRBJ2-2; d_call: TRBD2; v_call: TRBV6-2/TRBV6-3; cdr3_nt: TGTGCCAGCAGTTACTCGGGGCTAGCGGGCGGCACCGGGGAGCTGTTTTTT; cdr3_aa: CASSYSGLAGGTGELFF
clone_size: .; j_call: TRBJ1-2; d_call: TRBD1; v_call: TRBV24-1; cdr3_nt: TGTGCCACCAGTGATTTGGCCCCGGGACAGGGGGAGAGCTACACCTTC; cdr3_aa: CATSDLAPGQGESYTF
clone_size: .; j_call: TRBJ1-2; d_call: .; v_call: TRBV5-5; cdr3_nt: TGTGCCAGCAGCTTGGAGGGCCGGGGGGGTAACTATGGCTACACCTTC; cdr3_aa: CASSLEGRGGNYGYTF
clone_size: .; j_call: TRBJ2-7; d_call: TRBD1; v_call: TRBV7-8; cdr3_nt: TGTGCCAGCAGCTCTCGGGACAGGTGGTACGAGCAGTACTTC; cdr3_aa: CASSSRDRWYEQYF
clone_size: .; j_call: TRBJ2-3; d_call: TRBD2; v_call: TRBV6-2/TRBV6-3; cdr3_nt: TGTGCCAGCAGTTACACACTAGCGGGAGAGCCAAAACCTCATACGCAGTATTTT; cdr3_aa: CASSYTLAGEPKPHTQYF
clone_size: .; j_call: TRBJ2-1; d_call: .; v_call: TRBV4-1; cdr3_nt: TGCGCCAGCAGCCACAATTCCCTTGGGGGGGGCAGCCACAATGAGCAGTTCTTC; cdr3_aa: CASSHNSLGGGSHNEQFF
clone_size: .; j_call: TRBJ1-3; d_call: .; v_call: TRBV7-7; cdr3_nt: TGTGCCAGCAGCCCGGACTTGACTCGGAACACCATATATTTT; cdr3_aa: CASSPDLTRNTIYF
clone_size: .; j_call: TRBJ2-4; d_call: TRBD2; v_call: TRBV7-2; cdr3_nt: TGTGCCAGCACCCCGGGACTAGCGGGAGAGGGGCCAAAGTACATTCAGTACTTC; cdr3_aa: CASTPGLAGEGPKYIQYF
clone_size: .; j_call: TRBJ1-1; d_call: TRBD1; v_call: TRBV19; cdr3_nt: TGTGCCAGTAGTGCCCTCGGACAGGGCACTGAAGCTTTCTTT; cdr3_aa: CASSALGQGTEAFF
clone_size: .; j_call: TRBJ2-1; d_call: TRBD2; v_call: TRBV7-9; cdr3_nt: TGTGCCAGCAGCTTTGGGACTAGCGGGCGGTCGGATGAGCAGTTCTTC; cdr3_aa: CASSFGTSGRSDEQFF
clone_size: .; j_call: TRBJ1-6; d_call: .; v_call: TRBV6-1; cdr3_nt: TGTGCCAGCAGTGGTGTCCGGAGCTCCTATAATTCACCCCTCCACTTT; cdr3_aa: CASSGVRSSYNSPLHF
clone_size: .; j_call: TRBJ2-1; d_call: TRBD2; v_call: TRBV7-2; cdr3_nt: TGTGCCAGCAGCTCCCGAGCGGGAGGGCCGAACAATGAGCAGTTCTTC; cdr3_aa: CASSSRAGGPNNEQFF
clone_size: .; j_call: TRBJ1-1; d_call: TRBD1; v_call: TRBV30; cdr3_nt: TGTGCCTGGAGTGTCCTCAACAGGGGCACTGAAGCTTTCTTT; cdr3_aa: CAWSVLNRGTEAFF
clone_size: .; j_call: TRBJ2-5; d_call: TRBD1; v_call: TRBV2; cdr3_nt: TGTGCCTCCCAGGTTCGGACAGGGGGCCAAGAGACCCAGTACTTC; cdr3_aa: CASQVRTGGQETQYF
clone_size: once; j_call: TRBJ2-5; d_call: .; v_call: TRBV5-1; cdr3_nt: TGCGCCAGCAGGCGGGACCAAGAGACCCAGTACTTC; cdr3_aa: CASRRDQETQYF
clone_size: .; j_call: TRBJ1-1; d_call: .; v_call: TRBV30; cdr3_nt: TGTGCCTGGAGCCCAGGTGGAGCGGGGGTTTTCTTT; cdr3_aa: CAWSPGGAGVFF
clone_size: .; j_call: TRBJ2-7; d_call: .; v_call: TRBV6-6; cdr3_nt: TGTGCCAGCAGTTATAACGGTTACGAGCAGTACTTC; cdr3_aa: CASSYNGYEQYF
clone_size: .; j_call: TRBJ1-5; d_call: .; v_call: TRBV9; cdr3_nt: TGTGCCAGCAGCGTAGGACCGGGACACCACAATCAGCCCCAGCATTTT; cdr3_aa: CASSVGPGHHNQPQHF
clone_size: .; j_call: TRBJ1-2; d_call: TRBD1; v_call: TRBV18; cdr3_nt: TGTGCCAGCTCACCACTACAGGGGGGTAACTATGGCTACACCTTC; cdr3_aa: CASSPLQGGNYGYTF
clone_size: once; j_call: TRBJ2-3; d_call: TRBD2; v_call: TRBV4-1; cdr3_nt: TGCGCCAGCAGCCCGAGGACTAGCGACAATCTTCAGCAGTATTTT; cdr3_aa: CASSPRTSDNLQQYF
clone_size: .; j_call: TRBJ1-5; d_call: .; v_call: TRBV19; cdr3_nt: TGTGCCAGTAGTATTGACCAGTGGGCGGGTAGCAATCAGCCCCAGCATTTT; cdr3_aa: CASSIDQWAGSNQPQHF
clone_size: .; j_call: TRBJ2-3; d_call: .; v_call: TRBV19; cdr3_nt: TGTGCCAGTAGTATTCAGGCGAATACGAAAGATACGCAGTATTTT; cdr3_aa: CASSIQANTKDTQYF
clone_size: .; j_call: TRBJ1-1; d_call: .; v_call: TRBV19; cdr3_nt: TGTGCCAGTAGGGACCCGGGATTGAACACTGAAGCTTTCTTT; cdr3_aa: CASRDPGLNTEAFF
clone_size: .; j_call: TRBJ1-2; d_call: TRBD1; v_call: TRBV24-1; cdr3_nt: TGTGCCACCAGTACCAGGGGGGACAGCACTGGCCCCAACTATGGCTACACCTTC; cdr3_aa: CATSTRGDSTGPNYGYTF
clone_size: .; j_call: TRBJ2-1; d_call: TRBD2; v_call: TRBV11-3; cdr3_nt: TGTGCCAGCAGGGAGCGGGGCTACAATGAGCAGTTCTTC; cdr3_aa: CASRERGYNEQFF
clone_size: .; j_call: TRBJ2-5; d_call: TRBD2; v_call: TRBV11-3; cdr3_nt: TGTGCCAGCAGCTTAGTACTAGCGGGAGTTGGTGCGGAGACCCAGTACTTC; cdr3_aa: CASSLVLAGVGAETQYF
clone_size: .; j_call: TRBJ2-3; d_call: .; v_call: TRBV25-1; cdr3_nt: TGTGCCAGCACGAGCACAGATACGCAGTATTTT; cdr3_aa: CASTSTDTQYF
clone_size: .; j_call: TRBJ2-1; d_call: TRBD2; v_call: TRBV29-1; cdr3_nt: TGCAGCGTTGTGGCTAGCGGGGGCGGGGATGAGCAGTTCTTC; cdr3_aa: CSVVASGGGDEQFF
clone_size: .; j_call: TRBJ1-1; d_call: .; v_call: TRBV12-3/TRBV12-4; cdr3_nt: TGTGCCAGCAGTTTTGGCATGAACACTGAAGCTTTCTTT; cdr3_aa: CASSFGMNTEAFF
clone_size: .; j_call: TRBJ2-7; d_call: .; v_call: TRBV18; cdr3_nt: TGTGCCAGCTCACCGGCCCGGGCGCCGGGGTCCCACGAGCAGTACTTC; cdr3_aa: CASSPARAPGSHEQYF
clone_size: few; j_call: TRBJ2-3; d_call: TRBD2; v_call: TRBV10-3; cdr3_nt: TGTGCCGCGGCCCCTAGCGGGGCTAGCACAGATACGCAGTATTTT; cdr3_aa: CAAAPSGASTDTQYF
clone_size: .; j_call: TRBJ1-1; d_call: .; v_call: TRBV7-3; cdr3_nt: TGTGCCAGCAGCTCCGGACGGTCAGGGCGGAACACTGAAGCTTTCTTT; cdr3_aa: CASSSGRSGRNTEAFF
clone_size: once; j_call: TRBJ2-1; d_call: TRBD1; v_call: TRBV6-5; cdr3_nt: TGTGCCAGCAGTTACGGTGGGGCAGGGGGCGGTGAGCAGTTCTTC; cdr3_aa: CASSYGGAGGGEQFF
clone_size: .; j_call: TRBJ2-3; d_call: TRBD2; v_call: TRBV30; cdr3_nt: TGTGCCTGGGGCAAACTAGCGGGGGGCACAGATACGCAGTATTTT; cdr3_aa: CAWGKLAGGTDTQYF
clone_size: .; j_call: TRBJ2-6; d_call: .; v_call: TRBV11-1; cdr3_nt: TGTGCCAGCAGATCCAGCGGGTCTTGGGCCAACGTCCTGACTTTC; cdr3_aa: CASRSSGSWANVLTF
clone_size: .; j_call: TRBJ1-5; d_call: TRBD1; v_call: TRBV30; cdr3_nt: TGTGCCTGGAGTGTGGGGGGGACAGGTAATCAGCCCCAGCATTTT; cdr3_aa: CAWSVGGTGNQPQHF
clone_size: .; j_call: TRBJ2-1; d_call: .; v_call: TRBV5-1; cdr3_nt: TGCGCCAGCAGCCGGGGCGGGGAGCGCTACAATGAGCAGTTCTTC; cdr3_aa: CASSRGGERYNEQFF
clone_size: .; j_call: TRBJ2-1; d_call: TRBD2; v_call: TRBV9; cdr3_nt: TGTGCCAGCAGCCCCCGGGGTAGCGGGAGTATCGGTGAGCAGTTCTTC; cdr3_aa: CASSPRGSGSIGEQFF